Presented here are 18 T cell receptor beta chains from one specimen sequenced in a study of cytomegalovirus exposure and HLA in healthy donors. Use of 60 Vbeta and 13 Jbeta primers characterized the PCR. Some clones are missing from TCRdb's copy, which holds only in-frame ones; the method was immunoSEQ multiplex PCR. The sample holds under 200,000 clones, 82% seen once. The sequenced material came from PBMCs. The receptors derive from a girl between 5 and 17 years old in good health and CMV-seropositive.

The CDR3 here is CASSLMGARDEQYF. As DNA, the CDR3 is TGTGCCAGCAGTTTAATGGGGGCTCGTGACGAGCAGTACTTC. The chain carries TRBV28 and TRBJ2-7, with D possibly being TRBD1 (6 bases). The germline V gene encodes CDR1 MDHEN and CDR2 SYDVKM. This CDR3 contains 14 residues. The V gene lost 2 bases and the J gene lost 5 bases, with 13 bases spanning the gap.

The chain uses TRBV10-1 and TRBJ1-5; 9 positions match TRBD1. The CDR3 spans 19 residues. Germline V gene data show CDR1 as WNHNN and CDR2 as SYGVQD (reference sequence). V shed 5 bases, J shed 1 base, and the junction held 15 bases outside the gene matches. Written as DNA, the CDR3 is TGCGCCAGCAGTAGGAGGACAGGGGTCTTTTGTTGGAGCAATCAGCCCCAGCATTTT. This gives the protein CASSRRTGVFCWSNQPQHF.

CDR3 nucleotide sequence: TGCGCCAGCAGCCAAGTGATTAGCGGCTCCTACAATGAGCAGTTCTTC. Protein: CASSQVISGSYNEQFF. V is TRBV4-1 and J is TRBJ2-1, with a tentative D call TRBD2 (6 bases). The V end lost 1 base, the J end lost 0 bases, and 10 bases lay between the germline ends. CDR3 size: 16 residues. Germline V gene lookup returns CDR1 MGHRA and CDR2 YSYEKL.

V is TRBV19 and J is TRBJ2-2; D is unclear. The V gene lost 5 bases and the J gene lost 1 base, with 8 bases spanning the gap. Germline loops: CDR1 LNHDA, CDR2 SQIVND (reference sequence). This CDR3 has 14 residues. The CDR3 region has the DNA TGTGCCAGTAGTGCGGAAAAGAACACCGGGGAGCTGTTTTTT. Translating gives CASSAEKNTGELFF.

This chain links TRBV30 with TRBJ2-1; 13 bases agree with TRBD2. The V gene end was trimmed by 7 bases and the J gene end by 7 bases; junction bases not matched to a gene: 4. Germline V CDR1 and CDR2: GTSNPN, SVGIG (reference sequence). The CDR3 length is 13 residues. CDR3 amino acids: CASGLAGANEQFF. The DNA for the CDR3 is TGTGCCTCTGGACTAGCGGGAGCAAATGAGCAGTTCTTC.

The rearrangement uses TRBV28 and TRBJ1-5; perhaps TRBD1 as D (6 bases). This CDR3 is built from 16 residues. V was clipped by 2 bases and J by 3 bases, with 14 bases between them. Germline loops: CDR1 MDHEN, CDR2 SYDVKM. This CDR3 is CASSLPNRANNQPQHF. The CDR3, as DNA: TGTGCCAGCAGTTTACCGAACAGGGCGAACAATCAGCCCCAGCATTTT.

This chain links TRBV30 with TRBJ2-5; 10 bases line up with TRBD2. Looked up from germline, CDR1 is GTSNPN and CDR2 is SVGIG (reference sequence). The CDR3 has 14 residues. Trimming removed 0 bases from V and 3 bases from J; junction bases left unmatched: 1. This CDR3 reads CAWSVGLAEETQYF. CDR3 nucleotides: TGTGCCTGGAGTGTCGGACTAGCGGAAGAGACCCAGTACTTC.

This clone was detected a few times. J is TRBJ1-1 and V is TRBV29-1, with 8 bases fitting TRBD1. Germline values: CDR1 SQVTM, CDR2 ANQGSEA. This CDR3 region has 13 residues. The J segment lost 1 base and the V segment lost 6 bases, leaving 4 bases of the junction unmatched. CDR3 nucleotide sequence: TGCAGCGTCCGCGACAGGGGGAACACTGAAGCTTTCTTT. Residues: CSVRDRGNTEAFF.

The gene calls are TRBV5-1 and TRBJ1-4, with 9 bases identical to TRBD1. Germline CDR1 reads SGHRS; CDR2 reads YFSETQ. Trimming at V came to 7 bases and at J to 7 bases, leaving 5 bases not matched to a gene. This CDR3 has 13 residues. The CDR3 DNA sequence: TGCGCCAGCCAACAGGGGGCCGGTGAAAAACTGTTTTTT. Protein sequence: CASQQGAGEKLFF. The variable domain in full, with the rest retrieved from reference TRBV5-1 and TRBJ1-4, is KAGVTQTPRYLIKTRGQQVTLSCSPISGHRSVSWYQQTPGQGLQFLFEYFSETQRNKGNFPGRFSGRQFSNSRSEMNVSTLELGDSALYLCASQQGAGEKLFFGSGTQLSVL.

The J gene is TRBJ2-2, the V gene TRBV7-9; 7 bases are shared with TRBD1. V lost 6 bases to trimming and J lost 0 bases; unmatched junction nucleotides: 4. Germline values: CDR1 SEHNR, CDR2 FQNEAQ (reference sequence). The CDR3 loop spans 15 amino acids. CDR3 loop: CASRPGTANTGELFF. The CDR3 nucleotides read TGTGCCAGCAGGCCCGGGACAGCGAACACCGGGGAGCTGTTTTTT.

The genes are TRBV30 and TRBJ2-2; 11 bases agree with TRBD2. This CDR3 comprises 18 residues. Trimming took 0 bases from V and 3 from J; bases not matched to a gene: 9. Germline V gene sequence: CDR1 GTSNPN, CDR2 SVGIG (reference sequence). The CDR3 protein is CAWSVAPSGGLDTGELFF. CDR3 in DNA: TGTGCCTGGAGTGTAGCCCCTAGCGGGGGGCTAGACACCGGGGAGCTGTTTTTT.

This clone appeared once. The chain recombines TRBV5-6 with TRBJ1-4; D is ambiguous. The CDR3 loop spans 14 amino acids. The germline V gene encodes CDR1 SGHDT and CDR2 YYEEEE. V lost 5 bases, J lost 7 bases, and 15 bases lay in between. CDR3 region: CASRLGQVGEKLFF. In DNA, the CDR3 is TGTGCCAGCAGACTGGGCCAGGTCGGTGAAAAACTGTTTTTT.

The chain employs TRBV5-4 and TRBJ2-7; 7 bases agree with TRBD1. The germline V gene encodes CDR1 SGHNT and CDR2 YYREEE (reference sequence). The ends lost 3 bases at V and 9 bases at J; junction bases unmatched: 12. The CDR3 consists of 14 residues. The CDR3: CASSSRQGISRQYF. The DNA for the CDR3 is TGTGCCAGCAGCTCCAGACAGGGTATTTCGAGGCAGTACTTC.

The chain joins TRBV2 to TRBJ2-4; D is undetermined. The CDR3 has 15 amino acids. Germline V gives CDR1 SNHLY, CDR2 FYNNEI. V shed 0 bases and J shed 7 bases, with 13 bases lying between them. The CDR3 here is CASSEAGRRRNIQYF. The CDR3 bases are TGTGCCAGCAGTGAAGCAGGTAGGCGGCGGAACATTCAGTACTTC.

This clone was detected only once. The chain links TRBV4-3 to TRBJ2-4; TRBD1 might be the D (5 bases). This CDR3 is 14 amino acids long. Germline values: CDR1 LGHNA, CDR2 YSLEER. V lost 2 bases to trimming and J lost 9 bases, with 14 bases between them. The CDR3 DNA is TGCGCCAGCAGCCAAAGGGGCGAGTTTGGCATTCAGTACTTC. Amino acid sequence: CASSQRGEFGIQYF.

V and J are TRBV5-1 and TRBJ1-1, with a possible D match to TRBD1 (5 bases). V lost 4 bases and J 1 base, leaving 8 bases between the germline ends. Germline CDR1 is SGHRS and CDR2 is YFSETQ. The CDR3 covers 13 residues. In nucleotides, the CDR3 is TGCGCCAGCAGCGTTGACAGGAACACTGAAGCTTTCTTT. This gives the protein CASSVDRNTEAFF.

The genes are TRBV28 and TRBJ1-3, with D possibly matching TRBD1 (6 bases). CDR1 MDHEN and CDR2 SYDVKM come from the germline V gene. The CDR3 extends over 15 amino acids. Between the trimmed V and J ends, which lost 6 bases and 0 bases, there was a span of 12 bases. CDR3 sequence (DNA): TGTGCCAGCAGCCTAGGGACACTCTCTGGAAACACCATATATTTT. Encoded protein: CASSLGTLSGNTIYF. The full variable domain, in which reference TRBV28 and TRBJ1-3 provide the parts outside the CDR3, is DVKVTQSSRYLVKRTGEKVFLECVQDMDHENMFWYRQDPGLGLRLIYFSYDVKMKEKGDIPEGYSVSREKKERFSLILESASTNQTSMYLCASSLGTLSGNTIYFGEGSWLTVV.

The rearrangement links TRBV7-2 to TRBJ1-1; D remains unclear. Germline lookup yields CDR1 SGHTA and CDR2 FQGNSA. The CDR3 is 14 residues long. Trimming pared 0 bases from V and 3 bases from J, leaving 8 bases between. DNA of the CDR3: TGTGCCAGCAGCTTAGCGCCGGGAGACACTGAAGCTTTCTTT. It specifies CASSLAPGDTEAFF.